This T cell receptor beta chain was retrieved from a study of blood T cells in healthy people across ages (dated by TCRdb to about 2015). Notes on the research overall: In model experiments, roughly one uniquely barcoded TCR beta cDNA molecule per two T cells was captured by template switching. Using the same blood draw, the study looked at two additional independent replicas of 1 million unique cDNA reads for two donors, one aged 18 to 30 and the other aged 80 or older. Using deep sequencing normalized with unique cDNA molecular identifiers, the study measured how TCR beta repertoire diversity changes with age. To avoid experimental bias, donors of different ages were spread randomly across the sequencing lanes. The donors were split into four age groups: young (average around 15 years), middle-aged (over 35), aged (over 55) and long-lived (roughly 77). The paper as a whole reports these results and caveats: Observed TCR beta diversity per million T cells fell roughly linearly with age, and a significant reduction was already apparent by age roughly 40. Estimates of total diversity based on one million sequenced T cells were considered lower bounds and underestimates. Because donor CMV infection status was unknown, age-related changes in expanded clonotypes were potentially confounded. Because profiling used bulk unsorted PBMCs, naive and antigen-experienced compartments could not be compared conclusively. Compared with the aged group, the long-lived group had more naive CD4+ T cells, fewer expanded clones and increased TCR diversity, suggesting age selection. Observed TCR beta diversity correlated strongly with the percentage of naive T cells measured by flow cytometry.

Remarks on this clonotype: Its antigen is not yet known. Per-nucleotide qualities are absent, and no much larger clonotype sits a single base away.

Systemically healthy Caucasian individuals from Russia, around 39 in total and aged about 6 to 100 years, were included as donors. Each donor gave 8 to 10 milliliters of peripheral blood, collected into EDTA-treated Vacutainer tubes. PBMCs were isolated by Ficoll-Paque density-gradient centrifugation, with at least 6 million obtained per sample. Trizol reagent was used to extract total RNA from the PBMCs, yielding at least 6 micrograms per sample. For every donor, an aliquot of PBMCs went through flow cytometry to measure the percentages of naive CD45RAhigh/CD27high T cells. Library preparation was by 5' RACE. Sequencing was performed on an Illumina HiSeq 2500. A second roughly 6 to 11 cycle PCR used a sample-barcoded 5' primer and a J-beta primer mix. A template-switch 5' adaptor carrying 12 random nucleotides introduced a unique molecular identifier onto each TCR beta cDNA molecule. At least 3 million CDR3-containing paired-end reads were obtained from each sample. First-strand cDNA synthesis was performed from all RNA using the Mint cDNA synthesis kit, with priming by a TRBC-specific oligonucleotide. After uracil-DNA glycosylase treatment, a first 18-cycle PCR used universal primers M1SS and BC2_uni_R on all cDNA. As for the original processing: For normalization, 1 million high-quality reads were randomly selected from each sample, with every read carrying a distinct molecular identifier. Instead of being binned into consensus sequences, reads that shared molecular identifiers were thrown out. MiTCR, with a Q25 quality threshold and the strictest error-elimination algorithm, was used for CDR3 identification, clonotype clustering and error correction. A nonparametric unseen species model with Euler transformation was used to estimate a lower bound on total TCR beta diversity. TCRdb took the public reads, trimmed them with fastp at Q25, ran MiXCR for clone calling and kept in-frame beta chains. Every entry covers one CDR3 protein and lists the most common genes and DNA from its rows. The V and J calls here are based on TCRdb, not the publication. Recorded for this sample are hundreds of thousands of distinct CDR3 sequences; over 40% of them occurred a single time. The top ten constitute approximately 12% of the sample.

CDR1 and CDR2 are read off the germline V gene as LGHNA and YSLEER. From the cysteine up to the phenylalanine, the CDR3 has a length of 13 residues. Kept here is only the CDR3 DNA, which spans 39 bases and is read in frame from base 1. The V and J ends are trimmed by 2 bases and 7 bases, leaving 11 bases between them. The sequence joins TRBV4-3 to TRBJ2-5; the D gene cannot be named for sure. The source is a woman older than 75 in good health. Specimen: blood. In nucleotide form, the sequence is TGCGCCAGCAGCCAAAGGACGGGTCGGACCCAGTACTTC. It is translated as CASSQRTGRTQYF.